This T cell receptor beta chain was found in a study of cytotoxic CD8 clonotypes in ibrutinib-treated CLL (dated by TCRdb to 2020 to 2022). At the level of the whole study: The cohort had ten to twelve relapsed/refractory and under 16 treatment-naive patients; some 17 were IGHV unmutated. Responses were partial in some 24 patients and complete in 2; after median around 65 months follow-up, about 14 stayed in remission and approximately 12 progressed. Response samples were taken after a median of roughly 12 months on treatment, ranging from about 6 to 36 months. Samples averaged roughly 260,000 productive templates and roughly 86,000 productive rearrangements. Longitudinal samples were obtainable from about 30% of the 86 participants in the trial. Cryopreserved peripheral blood mononuclear cells were obtained prior to treatment, at the time of response, and at either disease progression or sustained remission.

The germline ends are 8 bases apart after V is trimmed by 0 bases and J by 8 bases. The CDR1 and CDR2 encoded by the germline V gene are SGHRS and YFSETQ. Its CDR3 holds 12 amino acids, cysteine through phenylalanine. Only the CDR3 DNA stays, 36 bases, in frame from base 1. A MiSeq instrument was used for deep resolution sequencing, which targeted depths ranging from 1 in 1 million up to 1 in 200,000 T cells, with coverage averaging 10x for each clonotype. TCR beta libraries were generated with the immunoSEQ hsTCRB Kit. In the source study's methods: Data were analyzed with ImmunoSEQ Data Assistant and ImmunoSEQ Analyzer, with V, D and J genes assigned per IMGT definitions. Clonality, with values ranging from 0 to 1, was calculated as one minus the normalized Shannon entropy of productive rearrangement frequencies. Only overrepresented clonotypes making up at least 0.05% of the repertoire of each patient were included in the public clonotype analysis. Some 13 age-matched healthy donor repertoires from immuneACCESS were used as controls for clonality. The table was pulled from immuneACCESS by TCRdb, which kept in-frame rearrangements only. Such tables lose some clones; where checked, under half of the loss comes from unresolved V genes, and the rest has no known cause. The D gene and trimming were derived from the DNA, and the V and J assignments and clone size from that table. The table for this sample lists approximately 300,000 clones; roughly 80% of them were counted only once. The ten largest clonotypes hold over 5% of the sample.

What the work shows at the level of the full study, not this receptor alone: Lymph node repertoires were not examined, and the timing of sampling was not matched between patients in sustained remission and those whose disease progressed. Baseline clonality was found to be higher than that of age-matched healthy donors and was strongly correlated with circulating CD8+ T-cell counts. An increase in clonality was observed at ibrutinib response, with clonality remaining stable during sustained remission and falling back toward baseline at progression. Public clonotypes were found to be uncommon and were observed to contract or remain stable during treatment; the increase in clonality was shown to reflect expansion of private clonotypes at ibrutinib response.

Concerning this clone itself: No antigen is known for it. Base qualities are missing; no much larger clone stands one base away.

For TCR beta library preparation, approximately 2 micrograms of genomic DNA was extracted from cryopreserved PBMCs. Longitudinal blood samples from CLL patients on ibrutinib monotherapy were analyzed using high-throughput TCR beta sequencing. The patients took part in an open-label, single-center phase 2 trial of ibrutinib monotherapy. The material sequenced was PBMCs, taken before ibrutinib treatment. The chain links TRBV5-1 with TRBJ2-5, and TRBD2 may be the D gene, going by 5 matching bases. The sequence came from a human donor with chronic lymphocytic leukemia. The CDR3 in this case is CASSLERGTQYF. The DNA is as follows: TGCGCCAGCAGCTTGGAACGGGGAACCCAGTACTTC.